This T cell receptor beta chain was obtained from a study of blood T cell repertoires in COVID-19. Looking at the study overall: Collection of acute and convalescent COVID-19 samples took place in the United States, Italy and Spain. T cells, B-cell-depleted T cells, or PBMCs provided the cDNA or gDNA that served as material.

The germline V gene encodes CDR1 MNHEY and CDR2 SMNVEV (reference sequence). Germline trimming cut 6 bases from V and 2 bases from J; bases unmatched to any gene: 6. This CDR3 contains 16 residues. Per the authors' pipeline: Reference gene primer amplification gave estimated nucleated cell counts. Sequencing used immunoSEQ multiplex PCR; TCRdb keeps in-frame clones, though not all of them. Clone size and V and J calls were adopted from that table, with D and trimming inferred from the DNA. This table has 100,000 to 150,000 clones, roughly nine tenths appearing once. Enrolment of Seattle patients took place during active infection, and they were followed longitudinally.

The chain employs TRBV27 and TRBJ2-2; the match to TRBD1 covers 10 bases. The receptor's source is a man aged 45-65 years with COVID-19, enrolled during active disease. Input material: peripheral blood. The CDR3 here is CASSPSTGGNTGELFF. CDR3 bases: TGTGCCAGCAGCCCATCGACAGGGGGCAACACCGGGGAGCTGTTTTTT.